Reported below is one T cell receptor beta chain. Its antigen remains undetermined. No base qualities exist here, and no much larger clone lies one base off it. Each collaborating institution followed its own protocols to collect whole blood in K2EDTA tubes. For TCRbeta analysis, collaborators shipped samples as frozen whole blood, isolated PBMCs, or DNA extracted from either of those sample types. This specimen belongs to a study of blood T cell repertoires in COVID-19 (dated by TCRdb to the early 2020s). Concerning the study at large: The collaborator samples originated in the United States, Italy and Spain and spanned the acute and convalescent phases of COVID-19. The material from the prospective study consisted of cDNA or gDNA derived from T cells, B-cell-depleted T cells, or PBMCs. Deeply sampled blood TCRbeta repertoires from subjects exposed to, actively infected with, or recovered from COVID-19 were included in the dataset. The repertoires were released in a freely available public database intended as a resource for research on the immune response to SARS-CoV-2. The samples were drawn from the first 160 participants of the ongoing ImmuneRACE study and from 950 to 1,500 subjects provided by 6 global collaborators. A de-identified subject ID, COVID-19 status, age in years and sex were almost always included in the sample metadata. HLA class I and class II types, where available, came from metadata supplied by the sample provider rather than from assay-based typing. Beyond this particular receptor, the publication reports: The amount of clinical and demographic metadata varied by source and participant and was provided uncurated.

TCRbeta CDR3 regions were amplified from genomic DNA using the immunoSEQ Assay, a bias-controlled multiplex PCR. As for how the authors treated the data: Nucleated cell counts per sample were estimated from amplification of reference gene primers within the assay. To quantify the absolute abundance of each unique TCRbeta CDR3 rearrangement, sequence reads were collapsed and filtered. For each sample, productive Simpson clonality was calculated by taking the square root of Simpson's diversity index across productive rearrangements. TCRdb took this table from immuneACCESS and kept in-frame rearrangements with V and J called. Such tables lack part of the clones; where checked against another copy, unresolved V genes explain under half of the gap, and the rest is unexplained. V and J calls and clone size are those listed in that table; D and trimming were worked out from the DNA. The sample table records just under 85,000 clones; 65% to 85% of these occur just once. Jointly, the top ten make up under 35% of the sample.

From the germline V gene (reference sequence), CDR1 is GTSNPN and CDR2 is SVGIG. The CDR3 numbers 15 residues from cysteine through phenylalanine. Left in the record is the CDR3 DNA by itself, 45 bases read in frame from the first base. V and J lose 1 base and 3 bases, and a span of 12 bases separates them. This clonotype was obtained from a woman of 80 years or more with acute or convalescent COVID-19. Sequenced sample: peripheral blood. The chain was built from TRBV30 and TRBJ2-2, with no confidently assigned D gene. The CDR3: CAWSALDTDTGELFF. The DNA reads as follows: TGTGCCTGGAGTGCCTTAGACACGGACACCGGGGAGCTGTTTTTT. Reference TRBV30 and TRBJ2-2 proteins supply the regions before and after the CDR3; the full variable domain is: SQTIHQWPATLVQPVGSPLSLECTVEGTSNPNLYWYRQAAGRGLQLLFYSVGIGQISSEVPQNLSASRPQDRQFILSSKKLLLSDSGFYLCAWSALDTDTGELFFGEGSRLTVL.